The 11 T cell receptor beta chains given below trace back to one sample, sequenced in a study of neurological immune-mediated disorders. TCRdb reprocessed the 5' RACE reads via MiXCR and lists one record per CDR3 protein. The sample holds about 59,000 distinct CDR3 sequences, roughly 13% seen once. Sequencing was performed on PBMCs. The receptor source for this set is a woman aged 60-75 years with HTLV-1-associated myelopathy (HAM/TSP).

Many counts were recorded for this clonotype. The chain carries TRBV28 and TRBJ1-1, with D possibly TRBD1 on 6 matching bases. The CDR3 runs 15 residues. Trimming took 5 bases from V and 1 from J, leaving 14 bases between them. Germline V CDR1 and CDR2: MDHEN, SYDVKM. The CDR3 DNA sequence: TGTGCCAGCAGTGATACGGACAGAAAGAACACTGAAGCTTTCTTT. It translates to CASSDTDRKNTEAFF.

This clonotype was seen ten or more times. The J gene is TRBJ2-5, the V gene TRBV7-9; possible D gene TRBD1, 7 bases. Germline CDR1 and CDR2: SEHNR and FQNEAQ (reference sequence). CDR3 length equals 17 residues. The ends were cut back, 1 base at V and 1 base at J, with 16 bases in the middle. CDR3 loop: CASSLEGGGAGQETQYF. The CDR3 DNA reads TGTGCCAGCAGCTTAGAAGGAGGGGGCGCGGGCCAAGAGACCCAGTACTTC.

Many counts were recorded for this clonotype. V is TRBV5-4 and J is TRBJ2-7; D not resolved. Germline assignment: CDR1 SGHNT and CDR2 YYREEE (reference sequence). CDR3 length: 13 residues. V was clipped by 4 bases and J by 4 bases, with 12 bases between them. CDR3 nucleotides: TGTGCCAGCAGCCACTCAGACCAGTACGAGCAGTACTTC. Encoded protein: CASSHSDQYEQYF.

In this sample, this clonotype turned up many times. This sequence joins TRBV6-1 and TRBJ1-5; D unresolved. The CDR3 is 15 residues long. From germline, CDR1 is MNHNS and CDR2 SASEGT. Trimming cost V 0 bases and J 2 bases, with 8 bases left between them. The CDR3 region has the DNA TGTGCCAGCAGTGAAGCTACAGCCCGCAATCAGCCCCAGCATTTT. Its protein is CASSEATARNQPQHF.

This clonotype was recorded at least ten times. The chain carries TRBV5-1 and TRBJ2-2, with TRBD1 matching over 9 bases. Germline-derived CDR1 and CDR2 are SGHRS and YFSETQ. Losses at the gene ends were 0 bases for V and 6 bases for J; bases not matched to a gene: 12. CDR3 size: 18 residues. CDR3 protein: CASSLEVAGQGRAGELFF. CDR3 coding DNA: TGCGCCAGCAGCTTGGAGGTTGCGGGACAGGGTCGAGCCGGGGAGCTGTTTTTT. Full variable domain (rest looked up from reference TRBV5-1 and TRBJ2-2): KAGVTQTPRYLIKTRGQQVTLSCSPISGHRSVSWYQQTPGQGLQFLFEYFSETQRNKGNFPGRFSGRQFSNSRSEMNVSTLELGDSALYLCASSLEVAGQGRAGELFFGEGSRLTVL.

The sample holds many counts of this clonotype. The CDR3 DNA is TGTGCCAGCAGCCAAGACCCCGGCTCTGGGGGCTACACCTTC. The encoded protein is CASSQDPGSGGYTF. The rearrangement joins TRBV3-1 to TRBJ1-2; no clear D gene. Germline CDR1 reads LGHDT; CDR2 reads YNNKEL (reference sequence). V shed 0 bases and J shed 8 bases, with 13 bases lying between them. There are 14 residues in the CDR3.

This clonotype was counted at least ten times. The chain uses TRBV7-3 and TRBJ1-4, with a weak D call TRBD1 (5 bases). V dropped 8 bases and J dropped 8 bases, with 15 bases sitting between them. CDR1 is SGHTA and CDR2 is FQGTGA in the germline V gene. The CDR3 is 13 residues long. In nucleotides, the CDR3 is TGTGCCAGCTCCCCCCAACGGGGGGAAAAACTGTTTTTT. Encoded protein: CASSPQRGEKLFF. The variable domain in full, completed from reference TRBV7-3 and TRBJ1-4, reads GAGVSQTPSNKVTEKGKYVELRCDPISGHTALYWYRQSLGQGPEFLIYFQGTGAADDSGLPNDRFFAVRPEGSVSTLKIQRTERGDSAVYLCASSPQRGEKLFFGSGTQLSVL.

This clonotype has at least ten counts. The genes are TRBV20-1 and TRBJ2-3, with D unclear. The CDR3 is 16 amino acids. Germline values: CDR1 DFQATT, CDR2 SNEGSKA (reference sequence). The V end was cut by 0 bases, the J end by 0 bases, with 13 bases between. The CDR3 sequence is CSARDWARASTDTQYF. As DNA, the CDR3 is TGCAGTGCTAGAGATTGGGCGAGAGCAAGCACAGATACGCAGTATTTT.

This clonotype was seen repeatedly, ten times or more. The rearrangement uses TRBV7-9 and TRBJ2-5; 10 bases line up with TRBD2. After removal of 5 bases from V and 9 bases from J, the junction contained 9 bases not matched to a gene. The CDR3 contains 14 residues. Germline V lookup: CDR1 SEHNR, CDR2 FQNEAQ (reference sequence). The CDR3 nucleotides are TGTGCCAGCAGCCTTCTAGCGGGAGAAGTGCCCCAGTACTTC. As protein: CASSLLAGEVPQYF.

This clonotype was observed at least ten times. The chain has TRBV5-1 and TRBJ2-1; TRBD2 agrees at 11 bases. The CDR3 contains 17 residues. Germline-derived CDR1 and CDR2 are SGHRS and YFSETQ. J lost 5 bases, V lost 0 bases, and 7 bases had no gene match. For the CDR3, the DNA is TGCGCCAGCAGCTTGGCCTTCCGACTAGCGGGGAACAATGAGCAGTTCTTC. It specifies CASSLAFRLAGNNEQFF. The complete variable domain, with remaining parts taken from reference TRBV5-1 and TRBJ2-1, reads KAGVTQTPRYLIKTRGQQVTLSCSPISGHRSVSWYQQTPGQGLQFLFEYFSETQRNKGNFPGRFSGRQFSNSRSEMNVSTLELGDSALYLCASSLAFRLAGNNEQFFGPGTRLTVL.

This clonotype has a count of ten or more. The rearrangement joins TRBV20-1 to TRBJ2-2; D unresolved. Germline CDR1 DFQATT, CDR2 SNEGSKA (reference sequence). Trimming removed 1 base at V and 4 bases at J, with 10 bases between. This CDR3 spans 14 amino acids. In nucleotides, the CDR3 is TGCAGTGCTAGAGGAAGTAGTGTCACCGGGGAGCTGTTTTTT. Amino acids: CSARGSSVTGELFF.